The 9 T cell receptor beta chains below come from one sample, sequenced in a study of beta chain features in type 1 diabetes. Every bit of the isolated RNA underwent reverse transcription, so sequencing read expressed TCRB transcripts. Sequencing used immunoSEQ multiplex PCR; TCRdb keeps in-frame clones, though not all of them. Here the sample spans around 500,000 clones, about 30% being singletons. Sequenced: naive CD4+ T cells from blood. The receptors originated from a man aged 18-30 years in good health.

This clone was observed a few times. The genes are TRBV4-1 and TRBJ2-3; a weak D match, TRBD1 (8 bases). This CDR3 is 18 amino acids long. Germline values: CDR1 MGHRA, CDR2 YSYEKL. Trimming removed 1 base at V and 4 bases at J, with 21 bases between. The CDR3 nucleotides are TGCGCCAGCAGCCAAGCCCGCATCCTACAGGGGGGGCCAGATACGCAGTATTTT. Protein product: CASSQARILQGGPDTQYF.

This clone was counted a few times. The V call is TRBV6-1, the J call TRBJ2-1; 12 bases are a match to TRBD2. CDR3 length: 16 amino acids. Looked up from germline, CDR1 is MNHNS and CDR2 is SASEGT. V was pared by 4 bases and J by 0 bases, with 1 base of the junction left unmatched. The CDR3 DNA reads TGTGCCAGCAGTGTACTAGCGGGAGGCTCCTACAATGAGCAGTTCTTC. Amino acid sequence: CASSVLAGGSYNEQFF.

The V gene is TRBV7-2, the J gene TRBJ1-2; D uncertain. Trimming took off 3 bases at V and 1 base at J, with 6 bases between the two ends. Germline V gene data show CDR1 as SGHTA and CDR2 as FQGNSA. The CDR3 consists of 13 residues. For the CDR3, the DNA is TGTGCCAGCAGCTTCGGACGTAACTATGGCTACACCTTC. It translates to CASSFGRNYGYTF.

This clone has a single count. This sequence joins TRBV4-1 and TRBJ1-5; 9 bases fit TRBD1. The CDR3 runs to 14 residues. Unmatched junction bases numbered 5, after V lost 5 bases and J lost 6 bases. Looked up from germline, CDR1 is MGHRA and CDR2 is YSYEKL. CDR3 in amino acids: CASSEQGAGQPQHF. In DNA, the CDR3 is TGCGCCAGCAGCGAACAGGGGGCCGGTCAGCCCCAGCATTTT.

The chain recombines TRBV30 with TRBJ2-7, with unresolved D. The length of the CDR3 is 11 residues. CDR1 and CDR2 from the germline V gene are GTSNPN and SVGIG (reference sequence). V lost 7 bases and J 3 bases, leaving 10 bases between the germline ends. CDR3 protein: CASRAYYEQYF. The CDR3 DNA is TGTGCCTCTAGGGCCTACTACGAGCAGTACTTC.

The chain employs TRBV25-1 and TRBJ2-3; TRBD1 agrees at 7 bases. Germline V gives CDR1 MGHDK, CDR2 SYGVNS. V lost 4 bases to trimming and J lost 0 bases; unmatched junction nucleotides: 4. The CDR3 is 15 amino acids. The CDR3 nucleotides are TGTGCCAGCAGTGGAGGGGGCTCCAGCACAGATACGCAGTATTTT. Translated, it gives CASSGGGSSTDTQYF.

The rearrangement joins TRBV7-2 to TRBJ2-1; no reliable D call. V was trimmed by 1 base and J by 14 bases, leaving 18 bases between them. Germline loops: CDR1 SGHTA, CDR2 FQGNSA. The CDR3 loop spans 14 amino acids. This CDR3 is CASSLDQADPVKFF. The CDR3 DNA follows: TGTGCCAGCAGCTTAGATCAGGCGGATCCGGTGAAGTTCTTC.

V gene TRBV7-2 combines with J gene TRBJ2-7, with TRBD1 identical over 8 bases. The V and J ends lost 4 bases and 0 bases, in that order; junction bases with no gene match: 5. Germline V lookup: CDR1 SGHTA, CDR2 FQGNSA. This CDR3 comprises 15 residues. CDR3 residues: CASSSYRGSSYEQYF. CDR3 nucleotides: TGTGCCAGCAGCTCCTACAGGGGGAGCTCCTACGAGCAGTACTTC.

The CDR3 reads CASSVGPAGPQYF. DNA of the CDR3: TGTGCCAGCAGCGTAGGGCCAGCGGGCCCGCAGTATTTT. The chain joins TRBV9 to TRBJ2-3, with a weak D call TRBD2 (6 bases). The CDR3 sequence is 13 residues long. CDR1 is SGDLS, CDR2 YYNGEE, per germline. V lost 0 bases and J 10 bases, leaving 12 bases between the germline ends.